What follows are 19 T cell receptor beta chains derived from one specimen sequenced in a study of shared clonotypes between healthy human individuals. Clones were sequenced by immunoSEQ multiplex PCR, and TCRdb holds only the in-frame ones, with some missing. The table lists roughly 2.6 million clones, just over 90% of them singletons, with 0.14% in the top ten. Material for sequencing was naive CD4+ T cells sorted from blood. Specified subset: CD45RA+ positively selected. Receptors originate from a man aged 18 to 29 in good health.

The gene calls are TRBV6-1 and TRBJ1-3; the D gene is possibly TRBD1 (6 bases). This CDR3 spans 14 amino acids. V shed 7 bases and J shed 0 bases, with 10 bases lying between them. Germline V gene data show CDR1 as MNHNS and CDR2 as SASEGT. CDR3 in DNA: TGTGCCAGCACCCCAGGGGACTCTGGAAACACCATATATTTT. Its translation is CASTPGDSGNTIYF.

The CDR3 here is CSVEKGGRYEQYF. CDR3 DNA: TGCAGCGTTGAGAAAGGGGGTAGATACGAGCAGTACTTC. The chain links TRBV29-1 to TRBJ2-7, with TRBD1 as a possible D gene (6 bases). The length of the CDR3 is 13 residues. Germline values: CDR1 SQVTM, CDR2 ANQGSEA. V lost 3 bases and J lost 4, with 13 bases in between.

The chain carries TRBV30 and TRBJ1-4; no reliable D call. CDR3 length equals 15 residues. Trimming pared 0 bases from V and 8 bases from J, leaving 16 bases between. Germline CDR1 and CDR2: GTSNPN and SVGIG (reference sequence). The CDR3 nucleotides read TGTGCCTGGAGTGTACAAAAATCGGGTCGGGAAAAACTGTTTTTT. This encodes CAWSVQKSGREKLFF.

This clone was recorded once. V is TRBV11-3 and J is TRBJ2-2, with D possibly being TRBD1 (6 bases). Germline CDR1 reads SGHNT; CDR2 reads YENEEA. V was shortened by 3 bases and J by 5 bases, with 7 bases between the two germline ends. The CDR3 is made up of 13 amino acids. Here the CDR3 DNA reads TGTGCCAGCAGCTTGAGGGGGACCGGGGAGCTGTTTTTT. It codes for CASSLRGTGELFF.

This chain joins TRBV20-1 and TRBJ1-6; D gene uncertain. The CDR3 has 10 amino acids. Germline assignment: CDR1 DFQATT and CDR2 SNEGSKA (reference sequence). V lost 4 bases, J lost 10 bases, and 5 bases lay in between. CDR3 amino acids: CSAIGSPLHF. The CDR3 region has the DNA TGCAGTGCTATCGGCTCACCCCTCCACTTT.

The chain recombines TRBV5-6 with TRBJ2-7; 10 bases are a match to TRBD1. The CDR3 has 15 residues. Trimming at V came to 3 bases and at J to 6 bases, leaving 9 bases not matched to a gene. Germline V gene data show CDR1 as SGHDT and CDR2 as YYEEEE. For the CDR3, the DNA is TGTGCCAGCAGCTCCCGGACAGGGGGAAACTCCGAGCAGTACTTC. Protein product: CASSSRTGGNSEQYF. Full variable domain (outside the CDR3, taken from reference TRBV5-6 and TRBJ2-7): DAGVTQSPTHLIKTRGQQVTLRCSPKSGHDTVSWYQQALGQGPQFIFQYYEEEERQRGNFPDRFSGHQFPNYSSELNVNALLLGDSALYLCASSSRTGGNSEQYFGPGTRLTVT.

The chain uses TRBV10-2 and TRBJ1-3; D possibly corresponds to TRBD1 (5 bases). V was pared by 5 bases and J by 2 bases, with 7 bases between. The V gene's germline CDR1 is WSHSY and CDR2 SAAADI. CDR3 length: 13 residues. CDR3 sequence reads: CASSRGPGNTIYF. The CDR3 DNA follows: TGCGCCAGCAGTCGGGGACCTGGAAACACCATATATTTT.

This clone was counted once. This chain joins TRBV13 and TRBJ2-1; 7 nucleotides line up with TRBD1. The CDR3 has 15 amino acids. Germline CDR1 PRHDT, CDR2 FYEKMQ (reference sequence). Trimming cost V 2 bases and J 2 bases; bases outside gene matches: 3. The CDR3 sequence is CASSLYQGAYNEQFF. In nucleotides, the CDR3 is TGTGCCAGCAGCTTATACCAGGGGGCCTACAATGAGCAGTTCTTC.

The count of this clone is one. The chain employs TRBV9 and TRBJ2-5; 9 bases map to TRBD2. The junction had 6 bases not matched to a gene; V was cut back by 0 bases and J by 6 bases. The V gene's germline CDR1 is SGDLS and CDR2 YYNGEE. The CDR3 length is 15 residues. The CDR3 reads CASSVGGGGAQTQYF. The CDR3 nucleotides read TGTGCCAGCAGCGTAGGTGGCGGGGGGGCGCAGACCCAGTACTTC.

This clone was counted a few times. The chain has TRBV18 and TRBJ2-1; D might be TRBD2 (7 bases). CDR1 is KGHSH, CDR2 LQKENI, per germline. V was pared by 2 bases and J by 5 bases, with 13 bases between. This CDR3 comprises 15 residues. The CDR3 sequence is CASSPGQGRDNEQFF. DNA of the CDR3: TGTGCCAGCTCACCAGGTCAGGGGAGGGACAATGAGCAGTTCTTC.

The chain joins TRBV27 to TRBJ2-5; 13 bases map to TRBD2. Germline V gives CDR1 MNHEY, CDR2 SMNVEV (reference sequence). The V gene end was trimmed by 3 bases and the J gene end by 7 bases; junction bases not matched to a gene: 5. This CDR3 comprises 15 residues. The CDR3: CASSFRLAGGGTQYF. CDR3 nucleotides: TGTGCCAGCAGTTTTCGACTAGCGGGGGGAGGGACCCAGTACTTC.

The gene calls are TRBV29-1 and TRBJ2-7; unclear D gene. This CDR3 comprises 13 residues. Deletions cut 1 base from V and 2 bases from J, with 9 bases between. The V gene's germline CDR1 is SQVTM and CDR2 ANQGSEA. The CDR3 spells CSVEGAGTYEQYF. CDR3 DNA: TGCAGCGTTGAAGGCGCAGGCACCTACGAGCAGTACTTC.

In DNA form, the CDR3 reads TGTGCCATCAGTGAGTCCGGGGGCAGGTACAATGAGCAGTTCTTC. Encoded protein: CAISESGGRYNEQFF. The rearrangement links TRBV10-3 to TRBJ2-1; possibly TRBD1 or TRBD2 for D (6 bases each). The germline V gene has CDR1 ENHRY and CDR2 SYGVKD. This CDR3 comprises 15 residues. V lost 0 bases, J lost 4 bases, and 10 bases lay in between.

The V gene is TRBV7-6, the J gene TRBJ2-2; TRBD2 aligns across 10 bases. Looked up from germline, CDR1 is SGHVS and CDR2 is FNYEAQ. This CDR3 spans 20 amino acids. V was clipped by 1 base and J by 8 bases; unmatched bases: 19. The CDR3 nucleotides read TGTGCCAGCAGCTTAGTCCCCTCTTCTAGCGGGAGCGCCCGGGCTGGGGAGCTGTTTTTT. Residues: CASSLVPSSSGSARAGELFF.

The chain links TRBV5-1 to TRBJ2-3, with 9 bases matching TRBD2. V was pared by 6 bases and J by 5 bases, with 13 bases of the junction left unmatched. The length of the CDR3 is 16 residues. Germline CDR1 SGHRS, CDR2 YFSETQ. The CDR3 DNA reads TGCGCCAGCACCATACTTTCGGGCGGGAGGGGAGATACGCAGTATTTT. This sequence encodes CASTILSGGRGDTQYF.

The chain links TRBV6-1 to TRBJ2-7; 8 bases map to TRBD2. The V gene end was trimmed by 2 bases and the J gene end by 5 bases; junction bases not matched to a gene: 8. CDR3 size: 15 residues. The germline V gene encodes CDR1 MNHNS and CDR2 SASEGT. The CDR3: CASSEPAGGINEQYF. DNA of the CDR3: TGTGCCAGCAGTGAACCGGCGGGAGGCATCAACGAGCAGTACTTC.

This clone was counted a few times. The J gene is TRBJ1-1, the V gene TRBV6-1, with unresolved D. There are 11 residues in the CDR3. Between the trimmed V and J ends, which lost 8 bases and 4 bases, there was a span of 8 bases. Germline CDR1 is MNHNS and CDR2 is SASEGT. The DNA for the CDR3 is TGTGCCAGCCTCGAAGCCACTGAAGCTTTCTTT. It specifies CASLEATEAFF.

About this clone: The identical CDR3 is also encoded by other nucleotide sequences in the sample. This CDR3 reads CSATGGNEQFF. The CDR3, as DNA: TGCAGTGCTACAGGGGGCAATGAGCAGTTCTTC. This sequence joins TRBV20-1 and TRBJ2-1; TRBD1 agrees at 7 bases. The CDR3 runs to 11 residues. V trimming: 4 bases; J trimming: 6 bases; junction bases outside the gene matches: 0. CDR1 and CDR2 from the germline V gene are DFQATT and SNEGSKA (reference sequence).

The rearrangement joins TRBV28 to TRBJ2-7, with D perhaps TRBD2 (7 bases). Germline V gene sequence: CDR1 MDHEN, CDR2 SYDVKM. The CDR3 spans 14 residues. V lost 8 bases and J 1 base, leaving 15 bases between the germline ends. CDR3 bases: TGTGCCAGCTCCCGGGGGGCAGCTTCCTACGAGCAGTACTTC. Protein sequence: CASSRGAASYEQYF.